This section outlines one T cell receptor (beta chain) sequence together with its context. The antigen is unknown. These data originate in a study of OX40 agonist ivuxolimab in advanced cancers. Points from the study as a whole: Among T cells, CD8+ cells averaged more expanded clones than CD4+ cells. Dose levels from 0.1 to 3.0 mg/kg saw CD4+ and CD8+ blood T cells expand clonally by week 6.

Samples of blood were obtained at baseline, on cycle 4 day 1, and on cycle 7 day 1. The data were produced by immunoSEQ multiplex PCR, yet TCRdb's version contains in-frame clones alone and is incomplete. The data show about 72,000 clones, just over 90% seen once. Germline assignment: CDR1 LNHDA and CDR2 SQIVND (reference sequence). Trimming at V came to 5 bases and at J to 3 bases, leaving 10 bases not matched to a gene. The CDR3 is made up of 16 amino acids. The sample consisted of CD4+ or CD8+ T cells sorted from blood, taken in a trial of the OX40 agonist ivuxolimab. The clonotype was recovered from an adult with an advanced solid tumor such as melanoma, head and neck, liver or kidney cancer. V usage is TRBV19 and J usage is TRBJ1-5; 7 bases agree with TRBD1. The CDR3 spells CASSVGGQIFNQPQHF. DNA of the CDR3: TGTGCCAGTAGTGTGGGGGGACAGATTTTCAATCAGCCCCAGCATTTT.